The 27 T cell receptor beta chains given below trace back to one sample, sequenced in a study of cytotoxic CD8 clonotypes in ibrutinib-treated CLL. The method was immunoSEQ multiplex PCR; TCRdb's version includes in-frame clones alone and lacks a portion of them. Here the sample spans tens of thousands of clones, almost 85% being singletons. The source material was PBMCs, sampled after 24 months of ibrutinib treatment. The receptors here all came from a human donor with chronic lymphocytic leukemia.

V usage is TRBV5-1 and J usage is TRBJ2-6; weak D call: TRBD1 (6 bases). Trimming left V 1 base short and J 1 base short, with 27 bases between. The CDR3 contains 22 residues. Germline CDR1 is SGHRS and CDR2 is YFSETQ. The CDR3 sequence is CASSLTVYDITGFSSGANVLTF. DNA of the CDR3: TGCGCCAGCAGCTTGACGGTTTATGATATAACAGGGTTCTCATCTGGGGCCAACGTCCTGACTTTC. Full variable domain (rest looked up from reference TRBV5-1 and TRBJ2-6): KAGVTQTPRYLIKTRGQQVTLSCSPISGHRSVSWYQQTPGQGLQFLFEYFSETQRNKGNFPGRFSGRQFSNSRSEMNVSTLELGDSALYLCASSLTVYDITGFSSGANVLTFGAGSRLTVL.

The chain is built from TRBV4-1 and TRBJ2-7; the D gene could be TRBD1 or TRBD2 (5 bases each). Germline lookup yields CDR1 MGHRA and CDR2 YSYEKL. The CDR3 totals 14 residues. Trimming took off 5 bases at V and 2 bases at J, with 13 bases between the two ends. The CDR3 bases are TGCGCCAGCAGCGTTCCGGGACGAGCCTACGAGCAGTACTTC. It codes for CASSVPGRAYEQYF.

The chain carries TRBV6-1 and TRBJ1-5; D ambiguous. Per the germline V gene, CDR1 is MNHNS and CDR2 is SASEGT. The CDR3 sequence is 13 residues long. Trimming left V 8 bases short and J 0 bases short, with 8 bases between. The CDR3 nucleotides are TGTGCCAGCCTCGAGCTTAGCAATCAGCCCCAGCATTTT. Amino acids: CASLELSNQPQHF.

The rearrangement uses TRBV6-1 and TRBJ2-1, with 12 bases lining up with TRBD2. This CDR3 has 15 residues. The germline V gene encodes CDR1 MNHNS and CDR2 SASEGT. The V gene end was trimmed by 7 bases and the J gene end by 6 bases; junction bases not matched to a gene: 7. CDR3 region: CASIMTSGGLNEQFF. The CDR3, as DNA: TGTGCCAGCATTATGACTAGCGGGGGCCTCAATGAGCAGTTCTTC.

The rearrangement joins TRBV25-1 to TRBJ2-3, with 13 nucleotides matching TRBD2. The V segment lost 10 bases and the J segment 8 bases; nucleotides outside the gene matches: 6. Germline V lookup: CDR1 MGHDK, CDR2 SYGVNS. CDR3 length equals 13 residues. DNA of the CDR3: TGTGCCACCCGGACTAGCGGGGGCCCTACGCAGTATTTT. The encoded protein is CATRTSGGPTQYF.

The chain uses TRBV27 and TRBJ2-1; the match to TRBD1 covers 10 bases. Germline CDR1 and CDR2: MNHEY and SMNVEV (reference sequence). V dropped 6 bases and J dropped 2; count of bases not matched to a gene: 10. The CDR3 totals 17 residues. The CDR3 sequence: CASRWDRGTLPYNEQFF. The CDR3 DNA reads TGTGCCAGCAGATGGGACAGGGGTACCCTCCCCTACAATGAGCAGTTCTTC.

This clone was observed a handful of times. This CDR3 reads CASSTRHQETQYF. CDR3 DNA sequence: TGTGCCAGCAGCACCCGACACCAAGAGACCCAGTACTTC. The chain is built from TRBV11-2 and TRBJ2-5; no definite D call. The CDR3 runs to 13 residues. From germline, CDR1 is SGHAT and CDR2 FQNNGV. V lost 5 bases, J lost 0 bases, and 7 bases lay in between.

This clone was seen a single time. V usage is TRBV7-6 and J usage is TRBJ2-3, with D maybe TRBD2 (6 bases). Trimming removed 5 bases from V and 1 base from J, with 19 bases in between. The CDR3 totals 17 residues. Looked up from germline, CDR1 is SGHVS and CDR2 is FNYEAQ. This CDR3 reads CASSHGLTRSGTDTQYF. Here the CDR3 DNA reads TGTGCCAGCAGCCATGGACTAACCCGTTCTGGCACAGATACGCAGTATTTT.

This clone has only one observation. J is TRBJ2-7 and V is TRBV5-1; D not certain. The CDR3 runs 11 residues. Germline V gives CDR1 SGHRS, CDR2 YFSETQ. V was pared by 0 bases and J by 3 bases, with 1 base between. CDR3 region: CASSLGYEQYF. The CDR3 region has the DNA TGCGCCAGCAGCTTGGGCTACGAGCAGTACTTC.

The chain couples TRBV27 to TRBJ1-1; 7 bases fit TRBD1. Losses at the gene ends were 5 bases for V and 5 bases for J; bases not matched to a gene: 5. Germline V gene lookup returns CDR1 MNHEY and CDR2 SMNVEV (reference sequence). The CDR3 spans 13 residues. CDR3 sequence: CASSITGVTEAFF. CDR3 bases: TGTGCCAGCAGTATAACAGGGGTTACTGAAGCTTTCTTT.

J is TRBJ2-3 and V is TRBV5-1; tentatively, D is TRBD2 (5 bases). Germline lookup yields CDR1 SGHRS and CDR2 YFSETQ. CDR3 length: 15 residues. Trimming took off 1 base at V and 5 bases at J, with 14 bases between the two ends. The CDR3 sequence is CASSLKLRGLDTQYF. CDR3 DNA sequence: TGCGCCAGCAGCTTGAAACTTCGGGGATTAGATACGCAGTATTTT.

Judged by abundance, this clone is medium-sized. V gene TRBV7-9 combines with J gene TRBJ1-1; 7 bases align to TRBD1. The junction had 3 bases not matched to a gene; V was cut back by 5 bases and J by 6 bases. The CDR3 is 12 amino acids. Germline CDR1 and CDR2: SEHNR and FQNEAQ (reference sequence). CDR3 residues: CASSRDSPEAFF. The DNA for the CDR3 is TGTGCCAGCAGCCGGGACAGCCCTGAAGCTTTCTTT.

This rearrangement joins TRBV6-1 to TRBJ2-7, with D possibly matching TRBD2 (6 bases). The CDR3 is 12 residues long. Trimming cost V 5 bases and J 7 bases, with 12 bases left between them. Germline lookup yields CDR1 MNHNS and CDR2 SASEGT. CDR3 protein: CASSRDFVEQYF. The CDR3 coding sequence is TGTGCCAGCAGTCGGGACTTCGTGGAGCAGTACTTC.

The CDR3 reads CASSSRDFGSYNEQFF. CDR3 DNA sequence: TGTGCCAGCAGCTCCAGGGATTTTGGCTCCTACAATGAGCAGTTCTTC. The J gene is TRBJ2-1, the V gene TRBV11-3; TRBD1 is a possible D gene (5 bases). The V end was cut by 4 bases, the J end by 0 bases, with 13 bases between. The length of the CDR3 is 16 residues. Germline assignment: CDR1 SGHNT and CDR2 YENEEA.

This rearrangement joins TRBV5-8 to TRBJ1-2, with D unclear. The V gene lost 2 bases and the J gene lost 8 bases, with 16 bases spanning the gap. Germline V CDR1 and CDR2: SGHTS, YDEGEE. The CDR3 runs 14 residues. The CDR3 sequence: CASSFGGPLLGYTF. CDR3 coding DNA: TGTGCCAGCAGCTTCGGAGGCCCGCTACTGGGCTACACCTTC. The full variable domain, with the rest looked up from reference TRBV5-8 and TRBJ1-2, is EAGVTQSPTHLIKTRGQQATLRCSPISGHTSVYWYQQALGLGLQFLLWYDEGEERNRGNFPPRFSGRQFPNYSSELNVNALELEDSALYLCASSFGGPLLGYTFGSGTRLTVV.

The J gene is TRBJ1-2, the V gene TRBV11-1; no firm D call. The CDR3 spans 13 residues. Per the germline V gene, CDR1 is SGHAT and CDR2 is FQDESV (reference sequence). V gave up 2 bases and J gave up 3 bases, with 7 bases separating them. The CDR3 bases are TGTGCCAGCAGCTTAAGCACGGACTATGGCTACACCTTC. Residues: CASSLSTDYGYTF.

The chain employs TRBV10-3 and TRBJ2-5; 16 bases are a match to TRBD2. There are 17 residues in the CDR3. Germline V CDR1 and CDR2: ENHRY, SYGVKD. Trimming removed 6 bases from V and 5 bases from J; junction bases left unmatched: 9. CDR3 in amino acids: CAIRGGLAGGPDETQYF. Written as DNA, the CDR3 is TGTGCCATCAGAGGGGGACTAGCGGGGGGGCCCGATGAGACCCAGTACTTC.

The chain recombines TRBV28 with TRBJ1-2, with unresolved D. V gave up 3 bases and J gave up 4 bases, with 24 bases separating them. The CDR3 has 18 amino acids. The germline V gene encodes CDR1 MDHEN and CDR2 SYDVKM. CDR3: CASSFVWEASPLTYGYTF. The CDR3 coding sequence is TGTGCCAGCAGTTTTGTTTGGGAGGCCTCACCCTTAACCTATGGCTACACCTTC.

V gene TRBV6-5 combines with J gene TRBJ2-5; no reliable D call. V was clipped by 2 bases and J by 5 bases, with 15 bases between them. The CDR3 runs to 15 residues. Germline V lookup: CDR1 MNHEY, CDR2 SVGAGI. The CDR3 loop reads CASSYDRFSTETQYF. The CDR3 nucleotides read TGTGCCAGCAGTTACGACCGGTTTTCCACGGAGACCCAGTACTTC.

This chain uses TRBV19 with TRBJ2-5; 11 bases align to TRBD1. Per germline, CDR1 LNHDA and CDR2 SQIVND (reference sequence). With V trimmed by 3 bases and J by 1 base, 1 base remained unmatched. CDR3 length equals 15 residues. CDR3 region: CASSIGTGGQETQYF. CDR3 sequence (DNA): TGTGCCAGTAGTATTGGGACAGGGGGCCAAGAGACCCAGTACTTC.

The chain employs TRBV10-3 and TRBJ1-2; no definite D call. The CDR3 loop spans 13 amino acids. The V end lost 2 bases, the J end lost 3 bases, and 7 bases lay between the germline ends. Germline CDR1 and CDR2: ENHRY and SYGVKD. CDR3 loop: CAISEPLDYGYTF. CDR3 in DNA: TGTGCCATCAGTGAGCCGCTAGACTATGGCTACACCTTC.

This clone has just one count. The chain couples TRBV19 to TRBJ2-3, with TRBD1 as a possible D gene (6 bases). The V gene's germline CDR1 is LNHDA and CDR2 SQIVND (reference sequence). The V end lost 6 bases, the J end lost 5 bases, and 15 bases lay between the germline ends. The CDR3 is made up of 14 amino acids. The CDR3 is CASSQGQRGDTQYF. The CDR3 nucleotides are TGTGCCAGTAGCCAGGGGCAAAGGGGAGATACGCAGTATTTT.

The genes are TRBV19 and TRBJ2-3, with D uncertain. This CDR3 is built from 14 residues. CDR1 and CDR2 from the germline V gene are LNHDA and SQIVND (reference sequence). Deletions cut 8 bases from V and 6 bases from J, with 18 bases between. The chain's CDR3 is CASSLGPAEDTQYF. For the CDR3, the DNA is TGTGCCAGTTCTCTGGGCCCGGCAGAGGATACGCAGTATTTT.

The chain couples TRBV6-5 to TRBJ2-2; the match to TRBD1 covers 10 bases. The length of the CDR3 is 15 residues. The ends lost 2 bases at V and 6 bases at J; junction bases unmatched: 3. CDR1 is MNHEY, CDR2 SVGAGI, per germline. The CDR3 reads CASSYGTGDSGELFF. CDR3 bases: TGTGCCAGCAGTTACGGGACAGGGGATTCCGGGGAGCTGTTTTTT.

The CDR3 DNA sequence: TGTGCCAGCAGTTACGAAGGGGGCGCGGGAGGCTACACCTTC. Protein product: CASSYEGGAGGYTF. The gene calls are TRBV27 and TRBJ1-2; 7 bases map to TRBD1. The CDR3 is 14 residues long. The V gene end was trimmed by 4 bases and the J gene end by 8 bases; junction bases not matched to a gene: 10. The germline V gene has CDR1 MNHEY and CDR2 SMNVEV (reference sequence).

The gene calls are TRBV28 and TRBJ2-1, with TRBD2 matching over 7 bases. The CDR3 length is 16 residues. V trimming: 5 bases; J trimming: 7 bases; junction bases outside the gene matches: 14. Germline V CDR1 and CDR2: MDHEN, SYDVKM. The CDR3 here is CASSLPKGNGRNEQFF. As DNA, the CDR3 is TGTGCCAGCAGTCTCCCGAAGGGGAACGGGAGGAATGAGCAGTTCTTC. Full variable domain (outside the CDR3, taken from reference TRBV28 and TRBJ2-1): DVKVTQSSRYLVKRTGEKVFLECVQDMDHENMFWYRQDPGLGLRLIYFSYDVKMKEKGDIPEGYSVSREKKERFSLILESASTNQTSMYLCASSLPKGNGRNEQFFGPGTRLTVL.

The V gene is TRBV18, the J gene TRBJ2-7; D uncertain. CDR1 and CDR2 from the germline V gene are KGHSH and LQKENI. The CDR3 spans 13 residues. Trimming removed 3 bases at V and 0 bases at J, with 6 bases between. CDR3 amino acids: CASSPPSSYEQYF. The CDR3 region has the DNA TGTGCCAGCTCACCCCCCTCCTCCTACGAGCAGTACTTC.